The sequence of this TCR beta chain was determined in a study of technical replicates of blood from a handful of donors listed by TCRdb under 2017. Library method: the immunoSEQ multiplex PCR assay. The table was pulled from immuneACCESS by TCRdb, which kept in-frame rearrangements only. Such tables lose some clones; where checked, under half of the loss comes from unresolved V genes, and the rest has no known cause. The sample table holds 98,000 or so clones, of which 95% were seen once. Clones ranked in the top ten supply 0.2% to 0.25% of the sample. Turning to this clone: The antigen it recognizes is unknown. No much larger clone exists at a distance of one base, and base qualities are not known.

Reading the germline V gene (reference sequence) gives CDR1 MNHEY and CDR2 SMNVEV. From V the trimming removes 2 bases and from J it removes 5 bases, while the gene matches leave 5 bases of the junction unaccounted for. The CDR3 measures 14 amino acids from cysteine to phenylalanine. Left in the record is the CDR3 DNA by itself, 42 bases read in frame from the first base. The rearranged segments are TRBV27 and TRBJ2-5; the junction holds 7 bases that match TRBD2. The sample was T cells isolated from PBMCs. The source of this sequence is a human donor in good health. The DNA sequence is as follows: TGTGCCAGCAGTTTAGCGGGAGAAGGCGAGACCCAGTACTTC. Translated, this is CASSLAGEGETQYF.